One and the same sample provided the 4 T cell receptor beta chains below, sequenced in a study of T cells in Graves' hyperthyroidism and ophthalmopathy. Amplified TCR beta CDR3 regions derived from RNA transcripts. An initial round of RT-PCR targeting the TCR CDR3 relied on the HTBI primer set. MiXCR, applied by TCRdb to the multiplex PCR reads, yields one record per CDR3 protein. Among about 210,000 distinct CDR3 sequences, more than 15% were seen once, and the ten largest hold approximately 50%. Sequencing input: blood. These receptors originate from a man between 45 and 60 years old with Graves' hyperthyroidism.

The chain couples TRBV27 to TRBJ1-5; 7 nucleotides agree with TRBD1. The junction had 5 bases not matched to a gene; V was cut back by 3 bases and J by 6 bases. CDR3 length equals 14 residues. Germline V gives CDR1 MNHEY, CDR2 SMNVEV (reference sequence). The DNA for the CDR3 is TGTGCCAGCAGTTTTAAGGCAGGGGGTCAGCCCCAGCATTTT. Translating it yields CASSFKAGGQPQHF.

This clonotype showed up just a few times. This rearrangement joins TRBV6-1 to TRBJ2-2, with D uncertain. The V end was cut by 3 bases, the J end by 4 bases, with 12 bases between. Germline assignment: CDR1 MNHNS and CDR2 SASEGT. The length of the CDR3 is 15 residues. The CDR3 spells CASSEMRQITGELFF. CDR3 DNA: TGTGCCAGCAGTGAGATGCGGCAGATCACCGGGGAGCTGTTTTTT.

The chain couples TRBV7-9 to TRBJ1-5, with D uncertain. The CDR3 is 13 amino acids. The V and J ends lost 5 bases and 5 bases respectively, with 10 bases between them. The germline V gene has CDR1 SEHNR and CDR2 FQNEAQ (reference sequence). The CDR3, as DNA: TGTGCCAGCAGCACGAACTCCGATCAGCCCCAGCATTTT. It yields the protein CASSTNSDQPQHF.

V is TRBV5-1 and J is TRBJ2-1; 7 bases are a match to TRBD1. The CDR3 consists of 15 residues. V lost 5 bases to trimming and J lost 2 bases; unmatched junction nucleotides: 7. CDR1 is SGHRS and CDR2 is YFSETQ in the germline V gene. The CDR3 spells CASRAGTETYNEQFF. DNA for the CDR3: TGCGCCAGCAGGGCCGGGACAGAGACCTACAATGAGCAGTTCTTC. The entire variable domain, with the rest obtained from reference TRBV5-1 and TRBJ2-1, is as follows: KAGVTQTPRYLIKTRGQQVTLSCSPISGHRSVSWYQQTPGQGLQFLFEYFSETQRNKGNFPGRFSGRQFSNSRSEMNVSTLELGDSALYLCASRAGTETYNEQFFGPGTRLTVL.